The source of this T cell receptor beta chain is a study of T cell responses to AZD1222 COVID-19 vaccine. Study observations and caveats: All repertoire sampling was performed exclusively after the peak T cell response. Unmutated variant regions are reportedly the target of nearly half of TCRs that are spike-specific. Baseline serology detected seropositivity in only 5 to 7 AZD1222 recipients. Breadth and depth of Spike-specific TCRs rose after two AZD1222 doses.

Repertoires were generated with immunoSEQ multiplex PCR, while TCRdb's copy carries only in-frame clones and drops some. This sample yields 140,000 or so clones, of which 90% to 95% are seen a single time; approximately 3.7% belongs to the top ten. This clone showed up just a few times. Antigen specificity is unknown. J was trimmed by 4 bases and V by 6 bases; bases with no gene match: 4. The CDR3 is 14 residues long. From germline, CDR1 is MNHEY and CDR2 SVGAGI. This sequence joins TRBV6-5 and TRBJ1-3; 9 bases are shared with TRBD1. The clonotype comes from an adult who received the AZD1222 COVID-19 vaccine. The sequencing here drew on peripheral blood, taken 28 days after the second AZD1222 dose. CDR3 loop: CASRTGTGGNTIYF. The CDR3 coding sequence is TGTGCCAGCAGAACCGGGACAGGGGGAAACACCATATATTTT.